Below, 13 T cell receptor beta chains from the same sample are listed, as sequenced in a study of OX40 agonist ivuxolimab in advanced cancers. The protocol was immunoSEQ multiplex PCR, while the TCRdb copy is restricted to in-frame clones and leaves out a portion. The sample carries around 79,000 clones, around 90% recorded once. Sequenced here: CD4+ or CD8+ T cells sorted from blood, sampled in a trial of the OX40 agonist ivuxolimab. The receptors shown here come from an adult with an advanced solid tumor such as melanoma, head and neck, liver or kidney cancer.

The chain links TRBV19 to TRBJ2-5, with 12 bases identical to TRBD1. The CDR3 has 16 residues. V lost 1 base, J lost 6 bases, and 6 bases stayed unmatched. From germline, CDR1 is LNHDA and CDR2 SQIVND (reference sequence). The CDR3 DNA follows: TGTGCCAGTAGTATAGGGGGGACAGGGGGCAGAAAGACCCAGTACTTC. It codes for CASSIGGTGGRKTQYF.

The chain combines TRBV28 with TRBJ1-1; 9 bases map to TRBD1. CDR1 and CDR2 (germline): MDHEN, SYDVKM. V was clipped by 6 bases and J by 5 bases; unmatched bases: 7. CDR3 length: 14 residues. The CDR3 DNA is TGTGCCAGCAGACCCGGACAGGGGTGGACTGAAGCTTTCTTT. Translating it yields CASRPGQGWTEAFF.

V gene TRBV28 combines with J gene TRBJ1-1; unclear D gene. Germline values: CDR1 MDHEN, CDR2 SYDVKM. Between the trimmed V and J ends, which lost 2 bases and 3 bases, there was a span of 16 bases. This CDR3 spans 16 amino acids. The CDR3 here is CASSLGVGIGHTEAFF. The CDR3 nucleotides read TGTGCCAGCAGTTTAGGTGTCGGGATAGGGCACACTGAAGCTTTCTTT.

The rearrangement joins TRBV29-1 to TRBJ2-2; no firm D call. The germline V gene encodes CDR1 SQVTM and CDR2 ANQGSEA. The CDR3 is made up of 16 amino acids. V was cut by 1 base and J by 0 bases, with 12 bases left in between. CDR3 DNA: TGCAGCGTTGAAGGGGGTACTGCCCCGAACACCGGGGAGCTGTTTTTT. It codes for CSVEGGTAPNTGELFF.

CDR3 sequence (DNA): TGTGCCAGCAGTTTACCGGGAAGGGAGACCCAGTACTTC. Its translation is CASSLPGRETQYF. V is TRBV28 and J is TRBJ2-5; D is perhaps TRBD2 (5 bases). The ends were cut back, 2 bases at V and 5 bases at J, with 9 bases in the middle. Germline-derived CDR1 and CDR2 are MDHEN and SYDVKM. This CDR3 comprises 13 residues.

The rearrangement joins TRBV5-1 to TRBJ2-1, with D uncertain. V lost 5 bases and J 4 bases, leaving 7 bases between the germline ends. CDR3 length: 12 residues. Looked up from germline, CDR1 is SGHRS and CDR2 is YFSETQ. CDR3 amino acids: CASSIQYNEQFF. CDR3 in DNA: TGCGCCAGCAGTATACAGTACAATGAGCAGTTCTTC. Filled out from reference TRBV5-1 and TRBJ2-1, the complete variable domain reads KAGVTQTPRYLIKTRGQQVTLSCSPISGHRSVSWYQQTPGQGLQFLFEYFSETQRNKGNFPGRFSGRQFSNSRSEMNVSTLELGDSALYLCASSIQYNEQFFGPGTRLTVL.

This chain links TRBV19 with TRBJ1-1; D is perhaps TRBD1 (5 bases). The CDR3 contains 13 residues. Germline V lookup: CDR1 LNHDA, CDR2 SQIVND (reference sequence). With 10 bases removed from V and 0 bases from J, the gap between germline ends came to 12 bases. The CDR3 DNA sequence: TGTGCCACCCGACAGAGAATGAACACTGAAGCTTTCTTT. As protein: CATRQRMNTEAFF.

In nucleotides, the CDR3 is TGTGCCAGCAGTTCCGGGACAGGGAGAAATCAGCCCCAGCATTTT. Amino acid sequence: CASSSGTGRNQPQHF. The V and J genes are TRBV27 and TRBJ1-5; 9 bases are a match to TRBD1. The J segment lost 4 bases and the V segment lost 4 bases, leaving 5 bases of the junction unmatched. Germline values: CDR1 MNHEY, CDR2 SMNVEV (reference sequence). The CDR3 has 15 amino acids.

The chain carries TRBV5-1 and TRBJ1-5, with TRBD1 matching 7 bases. The germline gives CDR1 SGHRS, CDR2 YFSETQ. The V and J ends lost 1 base and 7 bases, in that order; junction bases with no gene match: 14. The CDR3 totals 17 residues. CDR3 nucleotide sequence: TGCGCCAGCAGCTTGCCATCCCCCGACAGGGTAAGCCAGCCCCAGCATTTT. It is translated as CASSLPSPDRVSQPQHF.

The chain has TRBV7-9 and TRBJ2-1; D may be TRBD1 (6 bases). The V end lost 3 bases, the J end lost 7 bases, and 10 bases lay between the germline ends. Germline V CDR1 and CDR2: SEHNR, FQNEAQ (reference sequence). The CDR3 covers 13 residues. DNA of the CDR3: TGTGCCAGCAGCTTCCTCCAGGGGAATGAGCAGTTCTTC. Its translation: CASSFLQGNEQFF.

The chain couples TRBV29-1 to TRBJ2-7, with TRBD2 as a possible D gene (5 bases). Germline CDR1 SQVTM, CDR2 ANQGSEA. This CDR3 comprises 12 residues. The V and J ends lost 7 bases and 4 bases respectively, with 14 bases between them. This CDR3 reads CSGGGDPYEQYF. CDR3 in DNA: TGCAGCGGTGGAGGCGATCCGTACGAGCAGTACTTC.

V gene TRBV19 combines with J gene TRBJ1-1; TRBD1 matches at 7 bases. The CDR3 extends over 14 amino acids. V trimming: 5 bases; J trimming: 7 bases; junction bases outside the gene matches: 10. Germline CDR1 and CDR2: LNHDA and SQIVND (reference sequence). As DNA, the CDR3 is TGTGCCAGTAGTGATCACTCCGGGACAGTTGAAGCTTTCTTT. Translation gives CASSDHSGTVEAFF.

Worth noting for this clone: Sequence at one end of the junction differs from germline and may be a read error. The J gene is TRBJ2-7, the V gene TRBV7-7; D is undetermined. Looked up from germline, CDR1 is SSHAT and CDR2 is FNYEAQ (reference sequence). The length of the CDR3 is 14 residues. The DNA of the CDR3 is TGTGCTAGCAGCTTAGATCAGACCTCCTACGAGCAGTACTTC. Encoded protein: CASSLDQTSYEQYF.